This TCR beta chain was captured by sequencing in a study of identical twins (dated by TCRdb to the mid-2010s). Broadly, across the study: TCR alpha and beta repertoires from monozygotic twins, unrelated adults of various ages and cord blood were deep-sequenced to test whether fetal clonotypes persist. Replicate twin experiments were performed at different times using different library preparation protocols to rule out contamination. What the research found in general, with its limitations: Zero-insertion analyses could be partly confounded by invariant T cells such as MAIT and iNKT, although diverse VJ usage argued against such confounding for most clonotypes. Fewer insertions were carried by abundant cord blood beta clonotypes, a similar but weaker trend appeared in young adult naive repertoires, and no such trend appeared in memory repertoires. Out-of-frame TCR alpha sharing in monozygotic twins was systematically underestimated by recombination models, whereas sharing between unrelated individuals was in agreement with the recombination models. Compared with coincidental sharing between unrelated individuals, out-of-frame TCR alpha sequences shared between twins had an excess of sequences with low generation probability. Conclusions relied on cross-sectional statistical analysis, since the same donors could not be followed over many years. The excess sharing between twins in beta out-of-frame sequences was weaker because fewer shared sequences reduced the signal-to-noise ratio.

The germline V gene sets CDR1 to SGHVS and CDR2 to FNYEAQ. V loses 4 bases at its end and J loses 8 bases; junction bases beyond the gene matches: 8. From the cysteine through the phenylalanine, the CDR3 covers 14 amino acids. The sequence is cut down to CDR3 DNA, 42 bases in frame from base 1. Every donor was a healthy Caucasian. Three pairs of female monozygotic twins, all aged about 18 to 29 years, made up the twin cohort. The RNA used for TCR libraries was isolated from peripheral blood mononuclear cells. The method was 5' RACE. TCRdb records Illumina HiSeq 2000 as the sequencer. Template switching added a universal primer binding site, and the final cDNA carried a unique molecular identifier that allowed TCR cDNA molecules to be counted accurately. First-strand cDNA for TCR alpha and beta chains was synthesized from specific primers in the conserved constant-segment region. To control for contamination, every cDNA library was double barcoded, receiving both a SMART-Mk sample barcode and Illumina barcodes. TruSeq adapter sequences and Illumina sample barcodes were added in two successive PCR steps. TCR alpha and beta cDNA libraries were sequenced on the Illumina HiSeq platform with custom primers. On the authors' methods: Raw reads were processed with MiGEC to extract unique molecular identifiers, and MiXCR was used to determine CDR3 positions. Recombination models were inferred per individual with the repgenHMM and IGoR tools using an EM algorithm. The analysis of shared clonotypes was done with the tcR package in R, with sharing normalized by the product of cloneset sizes. To study raw recombination free of thymic and clonal selection effects, out-of-frame nonproductive sequences were analyzed. TCRdb applied fastp at Q25 and MiXCR to the public reads, then kept only in-frame beta chains. Entries that share a CDR3 protein sequence are merged under the most common genes and DNA. The V and J calls were not made by the authors but by TCRdb's processing. This sample holds 700,000 or so distinct CDR3 sequences; about 9.4% were observed only once. The ten largest make up 0.75% to 1% of the sample.

Comments on this clonotype: Its binding antigen is unknown. Base quality data are lacking; no much larger clone is found one base away.

The same data also went into a second study, on yellow fever vaccine responses in identical twins. In that second paper, the authors write: The T cell response to vaccination in identical twins was reported by the authors to appear partly convergent and partly personalized. Focusing on identical twins, the study followed the T cell clones that responded to the vaccine, and did so with precision.

The sequence links TRBV7-6 to TRBJ2-1; 7 nucleotides in the junction match TRBD1. The origin of this receptor is a woman aged 18-29 years in good health. Sequenced sample: PBMCs. The base sequence is TGTGCCAGCAGCTCCACACAGGGGTTGGATGAGCAGTTCTTC. Translation gives CASSSTQGLDEQFF.